The rows below give T cell receptor beta chains drawn from one sample of a study of cytomegalovirus exposure and HLA in healthy donors. The table came from immunoSEQ multiplex PCR; TCRdb's copy has only in-frame clones and leaves some out. The table has about 160,000 clones, 70% to 85% seen once. Material for sequencing was PBMCs. These receptors all come from a man aged 30 to 39 in good health and CMV-seropositive. Both conserved end residues are part of each CDR3. The order of the fields is CDR3 length, clone size, J gene, D gene, V gene, CDR3 protein, CDR3 DNA. D genes are given only for firm matches. Not every row has a clone size; where given, it reads once, few, many or a size class.

len: 16; abundance: -; j_gene: TRBJ1-4; d_gene: TRBD1; v_gene: TRBV5-1; CDR3aa: CASSLDRGLINEKLFF; CDR3nt: TGCGCCAGCAGCTTGGACAGGGGGCTCATTAATGAAAAACTGTTTTTT
len: 12; abundance: -; j_gene: TRBJ1-2; d_gene: -; v_gene: TRBV7-6; CDR3aa: CASSPQGGGYTF; CDR3nt: TGTGCCAGCAGCCCCCAGGGAGGAGGCTACACCTTC
len: 12; abundance: -; j_gene: TRBJ1-2; d_gene: -; v_gene: TRBV7-9; CDR3aa: CASSPTDAGYTF; CDR3nt: TGTGCCAGCAGCCCGACAGACGCTGGCTACACCTTC
len: 16; abundance: once; j_gene: TRBJ2-5; d_gene: -; v_gene: TRBV25-1; CDR3aa: CASSEGAGGNQETQYF; CDR3nt: TGTGCCAGCAGTGAAGGGGCAGGGGGGAACCAAGAGACCCAGTACTTC
len: 15; abundance: few; j_gene: TRBJ2-7; d_gene: TRBD2; v_gene: TRBV18; CDR3aa: CASSLQAGASYEQYF; CDR3nt: TGTGCCAGCTCACTACAAGCGGGGGCCTCCTACGAGCAGTACTTC
len: 13; abundance: -; j_gene: TRBJ1-3; d_gene: -; v_gene: TRBV28; CDR3aa: CASSLRSGNTIYF; CDR3nt: TGTGCCAGCAGTTTGCGGTCTGGAAACACCATATATTTT
len: 14; abundance: -; j_gene: TRBJ2-1; d_gene: -; v_gene: TRBV18; CDR3aa: CASSPQGYRDEQFF; CDR3nt: TGTGCCAGCTCACCACAGGGGTATAGGGATGAGCAGTTCTTC
len: 15; abundance: -; j_gene: TRBJ2-3; d_gene: -; v_gene: TRBV6-5; CDR3aa: CASSYSGVGTDTQYF; CDR3nt: TGTGCCAGCAGTTACTCAGGGGTCGGCACAGATACGCAGTATTTT
len: 17; abundance: -; j_gene: TRBJ2-7; d_gene: TRBD1; v_gene: TRBV5-1; CDR3aa: CASSYSLTGGRPGEQYF; CDR3nt: TGCGCCAGCAGCTACTCCCTGACAGGGGGCCGACCTGGCGAGCAGTACTTC
len: 14; abundance: -; j_gene: TRBJ2-7; d_gene: TRBD1; v_gene: TRBV5-1; CDR3aa: CASSLSAGGYEQYF; CDR3nt: TGCGCCAGCAGCTTGTCGGCAGGGGGCTATGAGCAGTACTTC
len: 16; abundance: -; j_gene: TRBJ2-1; d_gene: TRBD2; v_gene: TRBV5-1; CDR3aa: CASSLLAGGPHNEQFF; CDR3nt: TGCGCCAGCAGCTTACTAGCGGGGGGGCCTCACAATGAGCAGTTCTTC
len: 14; abundance: -; j_gene: TRBJ1-1; d_gene: -; v_gene: TRBV4-3; CDR3aa: CASSQDVMNTEAFF; CDR3nt: TGCGCCAGCAGCCAAGATGTTATGAACACTGAAGCTTTCTTT
len: 14; abundance: -; j_gene: TRBJ2-7; d_gene: -; v_gene: TRBV18; CDR3aa: CASSPPTGSYEQYF; CDR3nt: TGTGCCAGCTCACCACCGACAGGCTCCTACGAGCAGTACTTC
len: 12; abundance: -; j_gene: TRBJ2-7; d_gene: -; v_gene: TRBV29-1; CDR3aa: CSALAGGYEQYF; CDR3nt: TGCAGCGCCCTCGCAGGGGGGTACGAGCAGTACTTC
len: 16; abundance: -; j_gene: TRBJ1-3; d_gene: -; v_gene: TRBV27; CDR3aa: CASSPTWGGLGNTIYF; CDR3nt: TGTGCCAGCAGTCCAACCTGGGGGGGCCTAGGAAACACCATATATTTT
len: 15; abundance: -; j_gene: TRBJ2-7; d_gene: TRBD2; v_gene: TRBV7-9; CDR3aa: CASSSRGGASYEQYF; CDR3nt: TGTGCCAGCAGCTCCCGCGGGGGGGCCTCCTACGAGCAGTACTTC
len: 12; abundance: -; j_gene: TRBJ2-7; d_gene: -; v_gene: TRBV13; CDR3aa: CASSLDSYEQYF; CDR3nt: TGTGCCAGCAGCTTAGACAGCTACGAGCAGTACTTC
len: 16; abundance: many; j_gene: TRBJ2-5; d_gene: TRBD2; v_gene: TRBV27; CDR3aa: CASSLLAGGHKETQYF; CDR3nt: TGTGCCAGCAGTTTACTAGCGGGGGGACATAAGGAGACCCAGTACTTC
len: 15; abundance: -; j_gene: TRBJ2-5; d_gene: -; v_gene: TRBV5-1; CDR3aa: CASSASGLSQETQYF; CDR3nt: TGCGCCAGCAGCGCCTCGGGACTCTCTCAAGAGACCCAGTACTTC
len: 14; abundance: -; j_gene: TRBJ1-4; d_gene: TRBD1; v_gene: TRBV7-3; CDR3aa: CASSPTGWGEKLFF; CDR3nt: TGTGCCAGCAGCCCGACAGGGTGGGGGGAAAAACTGTTTTTT
len: 15; abundance: -; j_gene: TRBJ2-1; d_gene: TRBD2; v_gene: TRBV11-2; CDR3aa: CASSSRLAGPDEQFF; CDR3nt: TGTGCCAGCAGCTCCAGACTAGCGGGTCCGGATGAGCAGTTCTTC
len: 17; abundance: -; j_gene: TRBJ2-7; d_gene: TRBD2; v_gene: TRBV7-2; CDR3aa: CASSNRLAGRSSYEQYF; CDR3nt: TGTGCCAGCAGCAACCGACTAGCGGGGAGGAGCTCCTACGAGCAGTACTTC
len: 19; abundance: -; j_gene: TRBJ2-3; d_gene: -; v_gene: TRBV30; CDR3aa: CAWSQNYYGGQKSTDTQYF; CDR3nt: TGTGCCTGGAGTCAGAACTATTATGGAGGACAGAAAAGCACAGATACGCAGTATTTT
len: 15; abundance: -; j_gene: TRBJ2-7; d_gene: -; v_gene: TRBV5-1; CDR3aa: CASSLAPSPGYEQYF; CDR3nt: TGCGCCAGCAGCTTGGCGCCTTCGCCAGGCTACGAGCAGTACTTC
len: 15; abundance: -; j_gene: TRBJ2-3; d_gene: -; v_gene: TRBV10-2; CDR3aa: CASSELSVGVDTQYF; CDR3nt: TGCGCCAGCAGTGAACTTTCGGTCGGGGTAGATACGCAGTATTTT
len: 16; abundance: -; j_gene: TRBJ1-6; d_gene: TRBD1; v_gene: TRBV9; CDR3aa: CASSAHRDRGNSPLHF; CDR3nt: TGTGCCAGCAGCGCCCACCGGGACAGGGGTAATTCACCCCTCCACTTT
len: 14; abundance: -; j_gene: TRBJ1-1; d_gene: -; v_gene: TRBV19; CDR3aa: CASSIYGSGTEAFF; CDR3nt: TGTGCCAGTAGTATATACGGTTCTGGCACTGAAGCTTTCTTT
len: 14; abundance: -; j_gene: TRBJ2-3; d_gene: -; v_gene: TRBV5-1; CDR3aa: CASSLNRDTDTQYF; CDR3nt: TGCGCCAGCAGCTTGAACAGGGATACAGATACGCAGTATTTT
len: 15; abundance: -; j_gene: TRBJ2-7; d_gene: -; v_gene: TRBV7-9; CDR3aa: CASSPSGFRIYEQYF; CDR3nt: TGTGCCAGCAGCCCCTCGGGATTCCGCATCTACGAGCAGTACTTC
len: 14; abundance: -; j_gene: TRBJ2-5; d_gene: TRBD2; v_gene: TRBV12-5; CDR3aa: CASGSRGGTETQYF; CDR3nt: TGTGCTAGTGGTTCCCGGGGGGGGACAGAGACCCAGTACTTC
len: 14; abundance: -; j_gene: TRBJ2-7; d_gene: -; v_gene: TRBV2; CDR3aa: CASSGGRFAYEQYF; CDR3nt: TGTGCCAGCAGTGGAGGAAGATTCGCCTACGAGCAGTACTTC
len: 14; abundance: -; j_gene: TRBJ2-2; d_gene: -; v_gene: TRBV5-1; CDR3aa: CASLRAGNTGELFF; CDR3nt: TGCGCCAGCCTTAGGGCGGGGAACACCGGGGAGCTGTTTTTT
len: 15; abundance: -; j_gene: TRBJ1-5; d_gene: -; v_gene: TRBV27; CDR3aa: CATSSGGPSNQPQHF; CDR3nt: TGTGCCACGAGTTCTGGGGGCCCCAGCAATCAGCCCCAGCATTTT
len: 15; abundance: -; j_gene: TRBJ2-3; d_gene: -; v_gene: TRBV7-2; CDR3aa: CASYIGGLPPDTQYF; CDR3nt: TGTGCCAGCTATATTGGAGGCCTACCCCCAGATACGCAGTATTTT
len: 12; abundance: -; j_gene: TRBJ1-1; d_gene: -; v_gene: TRBV27; CDR3aa: CASSEGGSEAFF; CDR3nt: TGTGCCAGCAGTGAAGGGGGATCTGAAGCTTTCTTT
len: 12; abundance: -; j_gene: TRBJ1-2; d_gene: TRBD1; v_gene: TRBV2; CDR3aa: CASRMTGRGYTF; CDR3nt: TGTGCCAGCAGGATGACAGGGCGCGGCTACACCTTC
len: 14; abundance: -; j_gene: TRBJ2-5; d_gene: -; v_gene: TRBV4-1; CDR3aa: CASSQDRIGETQYF; CDR3nt: TGCGCCAGCAGCCAAGACCGTATCGGGGAGACCCAGTACTTC
len: 16; abundance: few; j_gene: TRBJ2-1; d_gene: -; v_gene: TRBV7-6; CDR3aa: CASSLDIRGYYNEQFF; CDR3nt: TGTGCCAGCAGCTTAGACATCAGGGGTTACTACAATGAGCAGTTCTTC
len: 15; abundance: -; j_gene: TRBJ2-7; d_gene: -; v_gene: TRBV5-5; CDR3aa: CASSRVRTPSYEQYF; CDR3nt: TGTGCCAGCAGCCGAGTCCGGACACCTTCCTACGAGCAGTACTTC
len: 13; abundance: -; j_gene: TRBJ1-5; d_gene: TRBD1; v_gene: TRBV5-1; CDR3aa: CASIYRGHQPQHF; CDR3nt: TGCGCCAGCATCTACAGGGGACATCAGCCCCAGCATTTT
len: 14; abundance: -; j_gene: TRBJ1-3; d_gene: TRBD1; v_gene: TRBV2; CDR3aa: CASSDRGGGNTIYF; CDR3nt: TGTGCCAGCAGCGACAGGGGTGGGGGAAACACCATATATTTT
len: 14; abundance: -; j_gene: TRBJ2-3; d_gene: TRBD1; v_gene: TRBV5-1; CDR3aa: CASSLGQGVDTQYF; CDR3nt: TGCGCCAGCAGCTTGGGGCAGGGGGTAGATACGCAGTATTTT
len: 15; abundance: few; j_gene: TRBJ1-1; d_gene: TRBD1; v_gene: TRBV5-6; CDR3aa: CASSALTGEVSEAFF; CDR3nt: TGTGCCAGCAGCGCGTTAACAGGGGAAGTTTCTGAAGCTTTCTTT
len: 17; abundance: -; j_gene: TRBJ1-1; d_gene: -; v_gene: TRBV11-2; CDR3aa: CASSLGLGGRLNTEAFF; CDR3nt: TGTGCCAGCAGCTTGGGCCTGGGTGGCAGGCTGAACACTGAAGCTTTCTTT
len: 14; abundance: -; j_gene: TRBJ2-1; d_gene: TRBD1; v_gene: TRBV2; CDR3aa: CARTSDRVYNEQFF; CDR3nt: TGTGCCAGAACTTCGGACAGGGTCTACAATGAGCAGTTCTTC
len: 15; abundance: -; j_gene: TRBJ2-6; d_gene: TRBD1; v_gene: TRBV19; CDR3aa: CASSMTGVGANVLTF; CDR3nt: TGTGCCAGTAGTATGACAGGGGTGGGGGCCAACGTCCTGACTTTC